Listed below are T cell receptor beta chains from one sample, sequenced in a study of blood T cell repertoires in COVID-19. The method was immunoSEQ multiplex PCR; TCRdb's version includes in-frame clones alone and lacks a portion of them. This table has approximately 330,000 clones, 70% to 90% appearing once. The sample consisted of PBMCs or T cells enriched from blood (not recorded which). These TCRs come from a woman aged 40 to 50 with acute COVID-19. The CDR3 runs from the conserved cysteine through the conserved F or W. The order of the fields is D gene, V gene, clone size, J gene, CDR3 DNA, CDR3 protein. The D gene is left open where the match is weak. Size tells how often a clone was seen (once, few, many) or the class of an expanded clone, and some rows leave it out.

D: -
V: TRBV9
size: -
J: TRBJ2-2
DNA: TGTGCCAGCAGCGTAGGAGGCAGGGGCGGGGAGCTGTTTTTT
CDR3: CASSVGGRGGELFF

D: TRBD1
V: TRBV28
size: -
J: TRBJ2-1
DNA: TGTGCCAGCACTAATACCGGGACAGGCGCCTACAATGAGCAGTTCTTC
CDR3: CASTNTGTGAYNEQFF

D: -
V: TRBV4-1
size: -
J: TRBJ2-6
DNA: TGCGCCAGCAGCCAAGAACGGTGGGAGAGCGGCTCTGGGGCCAACGTCCTGACTTTC
CDR3: CASSQERWESGSGANVLTF

D: -
V: TRBV3-1/TRBV3-2
size: -
J: TRBJ2-5
DNA: TGTGCCAGCAGCCAAGTCCCACAAGAGACCCAGTACTTC
CDR3: CASSQVPQETQYF

D: -
V: TRBV18
size: -
J: TRBJ2-7
DNA: TGTGCCAGCTCAACCACAGGGCTCCAGGGATCCTACGAGCAGTACTTC
CDR3: CASSTTGLQGSYEQYF

D: TRBD2
V: TRBV19
size: -
J: TRBJ2-1
DNA: TGTGCCAGTCGGAAGTTCTCGACTAGCGGGAGGGCCCATGAGCAGTTCTTC
CDR3: CASRKFSTSGRAHEQFF

D: -
V: TRBV7-6
size: once
J: TRBJ2-3
DNA: TGTGCCAGCAGCTTAGGTGGTGCGACAGATACGCAGTATTTT
CDR3: CASSLGGATDTQYF

D: TRBD1
V: TRBV28
size: -
J: TRBJ2-7
DNA: TGTGCCAGCAGGACAACGGGACAGGGGGCCGAGCAGTACTTC
CDR3: CASRTTGQGAEQYF

D: TRBD1
V: TRBV5-1
size: few
J: TRBJ2-7
DNA: TGCGCCAGCAGCGGGGGACCGGGACAGGGGGCTTACGAGCAGTACTTC
CDR3: CASSGGPGQGAYEQYF

D: -
V: TRBV19
size: -
J: TRBJ1-4
DNA: TGTGCCAGTAGTATATCAGGGGCTCTCACTAATGAAAAACTGTTTTTT
CDR3: CASSISGALTNEKLFF